This TCR beta chain was identified in a study of T cell responses to AZD1222 COVID-19 vaccine. Germline V gene lookup returns CDR1 KGHSH and CDR2 LQKENI. This CDR3 is built from 14 residues. J lost 6 bases, V lost 6 bases, and 4 bases had no gene match. Sequenced by immunoSEQ multiplex PCR; TCRdb stores in-frame clones only, minus some. The data hold around 140,000 clones, with 85% to 95% observed a single time. The chain employs TRBV18 and TRBJ1-4; 10 nucleotides agree with TRBD1. The receptor was isolated from an adult in good health. Material: peripheral blood, obtained on day 0 of AZD1222 vaccination. CDR3 protein: CASSRGQGDEKLFF. Written as DNA, the CDR3 is TGTGCCAGCTCCCGTGGACAGGGGGATGAAAAACTGTTTTTT.